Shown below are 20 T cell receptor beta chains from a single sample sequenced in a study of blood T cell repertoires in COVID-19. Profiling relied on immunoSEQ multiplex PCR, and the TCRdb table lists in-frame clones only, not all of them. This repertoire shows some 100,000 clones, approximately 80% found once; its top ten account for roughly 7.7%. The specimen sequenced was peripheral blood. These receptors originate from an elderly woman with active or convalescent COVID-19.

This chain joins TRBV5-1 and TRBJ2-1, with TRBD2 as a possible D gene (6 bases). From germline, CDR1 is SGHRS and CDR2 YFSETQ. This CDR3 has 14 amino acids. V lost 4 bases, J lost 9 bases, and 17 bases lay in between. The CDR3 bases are TGCGCCAGCAGCCCGGGACTCGAAGCGGGTGAGCAGTTCTTC. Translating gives CASSPGLEAGEQFF.

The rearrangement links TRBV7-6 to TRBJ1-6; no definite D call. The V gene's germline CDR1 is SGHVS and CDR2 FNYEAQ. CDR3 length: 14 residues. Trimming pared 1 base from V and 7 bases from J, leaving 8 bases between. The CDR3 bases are TGTGCCAGCAGCTTAGGGACTCCCAATTCACCCCTCCACTTT. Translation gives CASSLGTPNSPLHF.

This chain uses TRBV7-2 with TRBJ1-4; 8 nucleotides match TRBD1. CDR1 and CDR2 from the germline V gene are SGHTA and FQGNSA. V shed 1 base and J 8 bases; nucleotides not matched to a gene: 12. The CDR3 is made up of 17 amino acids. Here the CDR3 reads CASSLEGVAGQVEKLFF. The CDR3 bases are TGTGCCAGCAGCTTAGAGGGAGTGGCGGGACAGGTGGAAAAACTGTTTTTT.

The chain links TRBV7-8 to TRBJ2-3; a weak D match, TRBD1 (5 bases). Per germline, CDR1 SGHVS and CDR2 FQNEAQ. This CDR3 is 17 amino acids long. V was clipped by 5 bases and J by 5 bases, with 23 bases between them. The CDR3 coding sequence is TGTGCCAGCAGCCCGATACAACAGGCGATTCGGGTAGATACGCAGTATTTT. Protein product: CASSPIQQAIRVDTQYF. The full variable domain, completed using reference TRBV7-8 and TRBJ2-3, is GAGVSQSPRYKVAKRGQDVALRCDPISGHVSLFWYQQALGQGPEFLTYFQNEAQLDKSGLPSDRFFAERPEGSVSTLKIQRTQQEDSAVYLCASSPIQQAIRVDTQYFGPGTRLTVL.

CDR3 residues: CASSEMASWDEQFF. The CDR3 DNA sequence: TGTGCCAGCAGTGAAATGGCTAGCTGGGATGAGCAGTTCTTC. The rearrangement joins TRBV6-1 to TRBJ2-1; D is possibly TRBD2 (5 bases). CDR1 MNHNS and CDR2 SASEGT come from the germline V gene. Trimming took off 2 bases at V and 8 bases at J, with 13 bases between the two ends. This CDR3 contains 14 residues.

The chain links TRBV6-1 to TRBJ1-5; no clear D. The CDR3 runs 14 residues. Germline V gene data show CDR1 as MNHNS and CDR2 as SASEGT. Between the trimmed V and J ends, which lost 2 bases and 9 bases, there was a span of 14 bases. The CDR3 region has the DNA TGTGCCAGCAGTGAAAGTAGCCGGGATTGGCCCCAGCATTTT. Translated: CASSESSRDWPQHF.

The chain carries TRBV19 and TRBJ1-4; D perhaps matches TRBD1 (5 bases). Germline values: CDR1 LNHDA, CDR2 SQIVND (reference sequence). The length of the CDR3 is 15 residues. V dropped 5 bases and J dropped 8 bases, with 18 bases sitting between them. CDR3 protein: CASSPQGGAREKLFF. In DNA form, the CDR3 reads TGTGCCAGTAGTCCCCAGGGAGGGGCCCGGGAAAAACTGTTTTTT.

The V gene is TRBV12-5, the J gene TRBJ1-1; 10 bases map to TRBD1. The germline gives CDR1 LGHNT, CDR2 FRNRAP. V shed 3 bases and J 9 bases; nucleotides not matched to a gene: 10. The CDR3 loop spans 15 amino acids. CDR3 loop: CASGLNQLGQGKAFF. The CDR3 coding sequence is TGTGCTAGTGGTTTAAACCAACTGGGACAGGGGAAAGCTTTCTTT.

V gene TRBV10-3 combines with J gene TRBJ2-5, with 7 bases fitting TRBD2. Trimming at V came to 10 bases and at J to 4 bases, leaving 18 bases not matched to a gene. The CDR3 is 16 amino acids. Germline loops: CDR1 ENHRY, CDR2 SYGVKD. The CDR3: CATTPSTIAGIETQYF. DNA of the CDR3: TGTGCCACCACCCCGTCTACCATAGCGGGTATAGAGACCCAGTACTTC.

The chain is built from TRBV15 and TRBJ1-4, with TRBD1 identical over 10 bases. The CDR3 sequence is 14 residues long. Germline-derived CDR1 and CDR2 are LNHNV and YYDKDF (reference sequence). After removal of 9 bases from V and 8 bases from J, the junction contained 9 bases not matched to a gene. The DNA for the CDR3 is TGTGCCACAAAACCGGGACAGGGGAGGGAAAAACTGTTTTTT. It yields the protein CATKPGQGREKLFF.

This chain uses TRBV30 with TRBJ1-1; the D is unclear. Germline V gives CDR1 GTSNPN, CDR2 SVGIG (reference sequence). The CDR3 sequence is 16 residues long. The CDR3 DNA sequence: TGTGCTGGAGGGATAGGGCTACTTATAATGAACACTGAAGCTTTCTTT. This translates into CAGGIGLLIMNTEAFF.

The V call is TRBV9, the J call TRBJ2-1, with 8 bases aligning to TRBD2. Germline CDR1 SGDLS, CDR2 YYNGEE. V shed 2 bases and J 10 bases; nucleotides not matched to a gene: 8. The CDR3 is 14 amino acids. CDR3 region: CASSVGLERREQFF. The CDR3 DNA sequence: TGTGCCAGCAGCGTGGGACTAGAGAGGCGCGAGCAGTTCTTC.

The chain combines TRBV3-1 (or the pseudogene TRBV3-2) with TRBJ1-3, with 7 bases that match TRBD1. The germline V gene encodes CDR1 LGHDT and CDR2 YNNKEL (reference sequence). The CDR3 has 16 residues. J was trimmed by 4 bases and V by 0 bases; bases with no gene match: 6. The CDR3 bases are TGTGCCAGCAGCCAAGATCGGGGACAGTTCGGAAACACCATATATTTT. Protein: CASSQDRGQFGNTIYF.

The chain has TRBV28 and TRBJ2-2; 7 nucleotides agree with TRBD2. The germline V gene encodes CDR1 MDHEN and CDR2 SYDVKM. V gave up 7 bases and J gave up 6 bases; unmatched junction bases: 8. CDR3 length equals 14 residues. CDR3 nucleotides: TGTGCCAGCATTGGCGGGGGTCCACCCGGGGAGCTGTTTTTT. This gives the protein CASIGGGPPGELFF. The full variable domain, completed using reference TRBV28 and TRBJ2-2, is DVKVTQSSRYLVKRTGEKVFLECVQDMDHENMFWYRQDPGLGLRLIYFSYDVKMKEKGDIPEGYSVSREKKERFSLILESASTNQTSMYLCASIGGGPPGELFFGEGSRLTVL.

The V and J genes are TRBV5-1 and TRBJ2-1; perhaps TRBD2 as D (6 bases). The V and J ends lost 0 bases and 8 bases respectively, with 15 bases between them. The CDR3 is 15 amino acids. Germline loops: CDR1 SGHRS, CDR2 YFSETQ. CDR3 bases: TGCGCCAGCAGCTTGGGTGACGGGAGTGTTCATGAGCAGTTCTTC. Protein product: CASSLGDGSVHEQFF.

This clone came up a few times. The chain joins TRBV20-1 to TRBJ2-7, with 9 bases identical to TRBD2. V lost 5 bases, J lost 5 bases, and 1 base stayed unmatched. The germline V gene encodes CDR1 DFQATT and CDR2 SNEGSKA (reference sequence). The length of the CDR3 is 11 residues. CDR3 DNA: TGCAGTGCTCTAGCGGGACACGAGCAGTACTTC. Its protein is CSALAGHEQYF.

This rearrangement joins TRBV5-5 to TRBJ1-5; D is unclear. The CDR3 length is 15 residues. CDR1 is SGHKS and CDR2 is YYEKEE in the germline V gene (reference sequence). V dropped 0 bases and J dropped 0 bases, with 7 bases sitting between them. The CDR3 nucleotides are TGTGCCAGCAGCTTGGGCGGATCTAGCAATCAGCCCCAGCATTTT. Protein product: CASSLGGSSNQPQHF.

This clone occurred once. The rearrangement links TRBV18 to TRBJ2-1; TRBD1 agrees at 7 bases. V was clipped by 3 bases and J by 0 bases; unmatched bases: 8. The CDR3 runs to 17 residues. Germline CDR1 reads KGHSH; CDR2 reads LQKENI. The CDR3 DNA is TGTGCCAGCTCACCTTTCACAGGGGAGAGCTCCTACAATGAGCAGTTCTTC. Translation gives CASSPFTGESSYNEQFF.

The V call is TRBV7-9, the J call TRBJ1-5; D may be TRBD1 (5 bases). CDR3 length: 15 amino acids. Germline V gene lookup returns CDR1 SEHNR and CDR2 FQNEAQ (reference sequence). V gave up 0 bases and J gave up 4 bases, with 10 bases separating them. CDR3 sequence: CASSLAGGENQPQHF. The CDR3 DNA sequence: TGTGCCAGCAGCTTAGCGGGGGGGGAAAATCAGCCCCAGCATTTT.

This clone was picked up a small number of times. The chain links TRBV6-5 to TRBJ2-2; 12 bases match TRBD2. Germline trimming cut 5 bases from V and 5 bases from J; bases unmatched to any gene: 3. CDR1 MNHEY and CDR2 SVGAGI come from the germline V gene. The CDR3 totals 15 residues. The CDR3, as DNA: TGTGCCAGCAGTCTACTAGCGGGAGGAACCGGGGAGCTGTTTTTT. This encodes CASSLLAGGTGELFF.